This T cell receptor (beta chain) comes out of a study of cytomegalovirus exposure and HLA in healthy donors. CDR1 and CDR2 (germline): KGHSH, LQKENI. The CDR3 is made up of 15 amino acids. Trimming cost V 7 bases and J 5 bases; bases outside gene matches: 7. PCR used 60 Vbeta primers and 13 Jbeta primers. TCRdb's table, derived via immunoSEQ multiplex PCR, lists solely in-frame clones and lacks some. The top ten clones hold under 5.5% of a sample with approximately 97,000 clones, nearly 65% of them seen once. J is TRBJ2-2 and V is TRBV18; the match to TRBD1 covers 10 bases. This receptor was obtained from a human donor in good health. The specimen sequenced was PBMCs. This chain's CDR3 is CASLRQGAMTGELFF. The CDR3 bases are TGTGCCAGCTTGCGACAGGGGGCTATGACCGGGGAGCTGTTTTTT.